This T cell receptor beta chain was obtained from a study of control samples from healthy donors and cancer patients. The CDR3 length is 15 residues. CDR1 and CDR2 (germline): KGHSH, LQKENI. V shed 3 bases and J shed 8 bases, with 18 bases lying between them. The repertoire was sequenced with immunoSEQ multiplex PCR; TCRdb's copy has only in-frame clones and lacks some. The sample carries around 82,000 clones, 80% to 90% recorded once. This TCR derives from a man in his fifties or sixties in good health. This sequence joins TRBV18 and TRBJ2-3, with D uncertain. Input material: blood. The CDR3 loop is CASSPGSPSQTTQYF. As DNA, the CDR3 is TGTGCCAGCTCACCGGGCAGCCCCTCACAGACTACGCAGTATTTT.